This T cell receptor (beta chain) is from a study of CD8+CD57+ T cells in acquired aplastic anemia. The CDR3 spans 13 residues. The V segment lost 6 bases and the J segment 3 bases; nucleotides outside the gene matches: 5. The germline CDR1 and CDR2 sequences are MNHNS and SASEGT. General study results and limits: There were about 27 CD8+ CDR3 sequences that occurred in both patients and controls.

As concerns this clonotype: Its specificity is not known.

The template used for profiling TCR beta VDJ and CDR3 was genomic DNA. TCRdb independently ran MiXCR on the reads; one entry per CDR3 protein. The sample holds roughly 50,000 distinct CDR3 sequences, 55% to 75% seen once. The V call is TRBV6-1, the J call TRBJ2-7; TRBD1 matches at 7 bases. The receptor comes from a human donor in good health, serving as a control. The sample was sorted CD4+, CD8+, or CD8+CD57+ T cells (not recorded which) from PBMCs. For the CDR3, the DNA is TGTGCCAGCAGCTTCGCAGGGGGCTACGAGCAGTACTTC. As protein: CASSFAGGYEQYF.